The subject of this entry is one T cell receptor (beta chain). As yet, its antigen is unknown. This may stem from a read error, because a much larger clone lies one nucleotide away. These data come from a study of T-cell memory formation after mild COVID-19. The study's findings and limits: Within pre-infection memory, some responding clones were found, suggesting cross-reactive memory joined. Contracting clones, day 15 to 85, had balanced CD4/CD8, and later expanders favored CD4+. Second-wave clones that peaked on day 37 lacked confirmed SARS-CoV-2 specificity.

The CDR3 loop spans 14 amino acids. Germline CDR1 reads MNHNY; CDR2 reads SVGAGI (reference sequence). TCR alpha and TCR beta cDNA libraries carrying sample barcodes and UMIs came from 5'RACE with constant-segment primers. TCRdb ran MiXCR on the 5' RACE reads and lists one entry per CDR3 protein. The sample records roughly 300,000 distinct CDR3 sequences, around 13% being singletons. The sequence was obtained from a man aged 18 to 30 who had mild COVID-19 (a few samples of this study predate the infection). Cell type and time point are not known. The rearrangement links TRBV6-6 to TRBJ2-2; D is perhaps TRBD2 (6 bases). Material for sequencing was PBMCs or a T cell subset sorted from them (not recorded which). This CDR3 is CASSLRQNTGGLFF. The CDR3 DNA sequence: TGTGCCAGCAGTTTAAGACAAAACACCGGGGGGCTGTTTTTT.